One T cell receptor beta chain is described in this entry. Its antigen is not identified. In TCRdb, the reads were re-called with MiXCR into one record per CDR3 protein. Of over 150,000 distinct CDR3 sequences in the sample, approximately 15% were seen once. This entry is derived from a study of T cell repertoires in cytomegalovirus infection. The wider study: Carrying CMV and the relevant HLA type showed in public TCR beta signatures. Study-wide findings and caveats: Identification of carriers of CMV plus the relevant HLA was achieved through cumulative public TCR beta family frequency. Clonotype analysis showed dominance of the ex vivo response by HLA-C-restricted CMV-specific TCR beta clonotypes.

V trimming: 2 bases; J trimming: 7 bases; junction bases outside the gene matches: 13. The length of the CDR3 is 15 residues. CDR1 is SQVTM, CDR2 ANQGSEA, per germline. The sequenced material came from PBMCs. The V and J genes are TRBV29-1 and TRBJ1-2, with 7 bases identical to TRBD1. The sequence was obtained from a human donor in good health (CMV status not recorded). Some clones in this sample may be carry-over from other donors' samples. For the CDR3, the DNA is TGCAGCGTTGAACCCTCGACAGGGCGATGGGGTGGCTACACCTTC. Amino acid sequence: CSVEPSTGRWGGYTF.